The 17 T cell receptor beta chains below all came from one sample that was sequenced in a study of blood T cell repertoires in COVID-19. Clones were read by immunoSEQ multiplex PCR, and TCRdb kept only the in-frame ones, dropping some. The sample includes some 160,000 clones, approximately 90% seen only once; the top ten take 10% to 13%. Material for sequencing was peripheral blood. These TCRs come from an older woman with COVID-19, enrolled during active disease.

The rearrangement joins TRBV19 to TRBJ1-6; D is uncertain. The length of the CDR3 is 13 residues. Trimming cost V 5 bases and J 8 bases, with 10 bases left between them. Germline V CDR1 and CDR2: LNHDA, SQIVND (reference sequence). The chain's CDR3 is CASSPRVDSPLHF. As DNA, the CDR3 is TGTGCCAGTAGTCCCCGGGTTGATTCACCCCTCCACTTT.

The chain has TRBV28 and TRBJ1-2; TRBD1 is a possible D gene (5 bases). This CDR3 region has 11 residues. Germline V gene data show CDR1 as MDHEN and CDR2 as SYDVKM. The CDR3 DNA sequence: TGTGGGGTCAGGGCCAACTATGGCTACACCTTC. It encodes CGVRANYGYTF.

V gene TRBV5-1 combines with J gene TRBJ2-6; a possible D gene is TRBD1 (5 bases). V was cut by 0 bases and J by 2 bases, with 12 bases left in between. Germline V gene lookup returns CDR1 SGHRS and CDR2 YFSETQ. The CDR3 runs to 17 residues. As DNA, the CDR3 is TGCGCCAGCAGCTTGGAGGCAGGGTTGACTGGGGCCAACGTCCTGACTTTC. This sequence encodes CASSLEAGLTGANVLTF.

The rearrangement joins TRBV7-3 to TRBJ2-2, with 9 bases matching TRBD1. With V trimmed by 2 bases and J by 0 bases, 4 bases remained unmatched. Germline loops: CDR1 SGHTA, CDR2 FQGTGA. The CDR3 spans 17 residues. The CDR3: CASSLPGQGTNTGELFF. The CDR3 nucleotides read TGTGCCAGCAGCTTACCCGGACAGGGGACGAACACCGGGGAGCTGTTTTTT. Supplemented by reference TRBV7-3 and TRBJ2-2, the full variable domain reads GAGVSQTPSNKVTEKGKYVELRCDPISGHTALYWYRQSLGQGPEFLIYFQGTGAADDSGLPNDRFFAVRPEGSVSTLKIQRTERGDSAVYLCASSLPGQGTNTGELFFGEGSRLTVL.

V and J are TRBV20-1 and TRBJ2-3; D possibly corresponds to TRBD2 (7 bases). V was clipped by 6 bases and J by 10 bases, with 11 bases between them. The CDR3 totals 10 residues. Germline V gene sequence: CDR1 DFQATT, CDR2 SNEGSKA (reference sequence). The CDR3: CSAAGAAQYF. Here the CDR3 DNA reads TGCAGTGCCGCGGGGGCCGCGCAGTATTTT.

This chain connects TRBV29-1 to TRBJ1-1, with TRBD1 identical over 9 bases. The CDR3 spans 14 residues. V trimming: 6 bases; J trimming: 0 bases; junction bases outside the gene matches: 5. The V gene's germline CDR1 is SQVTM and CDR2 ANQGSEA. DNA for the CDR3: TGCAGCGTAGGACAGGGGACTATGAACACTGAAGCTTTCTTT. It yields the protein CSVGQGTMNTEAFF.

The chain has TRBV7-2 and TRBJ2-5; 7 bases align to TRBD2. Germline V CDR1 and CDR2: SGHTA, FQGNSA. The trim removed 1 base at V and 5 bases at J, leaving 4 bases unmatched. The CDR3 loop spans 14 amino acids. In nucleotides, the CDR3 is TGTGCCAGCAGCTTAGTTTGGGGGGGGGAGACCCAGTACTTC. This translates into CASSLVWGGETQYF.

V gene TRBV18 combines with J gene TRBJ1-1, with 7 bases that match TRBD1. The CDR3 contains 13 residues. The germline V gene has CDR1 KGHSH and CDR2 LQKENI. V lost 4 bases and J lost 7; bases outside the gene matches: 6. In nucleotides, the CDR3 is TGTGCCAGCTCACGAAACAGGGGTGATGAAGCTTTCTTT. It translates to CASSRNRGDEAFF.

V gene TRBV6-6 combines with J gene TRBJ1-5; 9 bases match TRBD1. Germline V gene sequence: CDR1 MNHNY, CDR2 SVGAGI (reference sequence). The V and J ends lost 6 bases and 1 base, in that order; junction bases with no gene match: 1. CDR3 length: 14 residues. The CDR3 region is CASRQGASNQPQHF. DNA of the CDR3: TGTGCCAGCAGACAGGGGGCCAGCAATCAGCCCCAGCATTTT.

The gene calls are TRBV28 and TRBJ2-2; 9 bases align to TRBD1. V lost 5 bases and J lost 5; bases outside the gene matches: 15. Germline assignment: CDR1 MDHEN and CDR2 SYDVKM. The CDR3 extends over 18 amino acids. This CDR3 reads CASSPPPLGTGRTGELFF. The DNA of the CDR3 is TGTGCCAGCAGTCCCCCTCCCCTCGGGACAGGGAGGACCGGGGAGCTGTTTTTT.

The chain carries TRBV12-3 or TRBV12-4 and TRBJ2-3, with a possible D match to TRBD1 (5 bases). The length of the CDR3 is 12 residues. V was cut by 6 bases and J by 6 bases, with 10 bases left in between. CDR3 sequence reads: CASRPGWDTQYF. CDR3 nucleotides: TGTGCCAGCAGGCCAGGGTGGGATACGCAGTATTTT.

CDR3 residues: CASSLEVAMREKLFF. As DNA, the CDR3 is TGCGCCAGCAGCTTGGAAGTGGCCATGCGGGAAAAACTGTTTTTT. The V and J genes are TRBV5-1 and TRBJ1-4; D remains ambiguous. V was trimmed by 0 bases and J by 8 bases, leaving 14 bases between them. Germline CDR1 is SGHRS and CDR2 is YFSETQ. The CDR3 is made up of 15 amino acids.

The CDR3 sequence: CASSAHSGTEYNEQFF. The DNA for the CDR3 is TGTGCCAGCAGTGCGCACTCCGGGACAGAGTACAATGAGCAGTTCTTC. The rearrangement uses TRBV6-2 or TRBV6-3 and TRBJ2-1; TRBD1 aligns across 7 bases. V lost 5 bases to trimming and J lost 4 bases; unmatched junction nucleotides: 11. Germline V lookup: CDR1 MNHEY, CDR2 SVGEGT. CDR3 length: 16 amino acids.

CDR3: CASSYGNTEAFF. The CDR3 bases are TGTGCCAGCAGTTACGGGAACACTGAAGCTTTCTTT. The chain is built from TRBV28 and TRBJ1-1, with unresolved D. The V end lost 4 bases, the J end lost 1 base, and 4 bases lay between the germline ends. Germline V gene sequence: CDR1 MDHEN, CDR2 SYDVKM. The CDR3 runs 12 residues.

V is TRBV5-1 and J is TRBJ1-2; 7 positions agree with TRBD1. The CDR3 sequence is 14 residues long. Germline V CDR1 and CDR2: SGHRS, YFSETQ. The trim removed 3 bases at V and 6 bases at J, leaving 8 bases unmatched. The CDR3 DNA sequence: TGCGCCAGCAGCTCCAACCAGGGGGGTAATGGCTACACCTTC. Translating it yields CASSSNQGGNGYTF.

The chain recombines TRBV19 with TRBJ2-7; TRBD1 matches 8 bases. CDR3 size: 14 residues. J lost 1 base, V lost 5 bases, and 4 bases had no gene match. Germline V gives CDR1 LNHDA, CDR2 SQIVND (reference sequence). CDR3 sequence: CASSPDRESYEQYF. The CDR3 region has the DNA TGTGCCAGTAGTCCGGACAGGGAGTCCTACGAGCAGTACTTC. The full variable domain, in which reference TRBV19 and TRBJ2-7 provide the parts outside the CDR3, is DGGITQSPKYLFRKEGQNVTLSCEQNLNHDAMYWYRQDPGQGLRLIYYSQIVNDFQKGDIAEGYSVSREKKESFPLTVTSAQKNPTAFYLCASSPDRESYEQYFGPGTRLTVT.

V is TRBV6-6 and J is TRBJ2-3, with 7 bases fitting TRBD2. Trimming took 8 bases from V and 2 from J; bases not matched to a gene: 10. CDR1 MNHNY and CDR2 SVGAGI come from the germline V gene (reference sequence). The CDR3 length is 15 residues. CDR3 region: CASSGEGSPTDTQYF. As DNA, the CDR3 is TGTGCCAGCTCGGGGGAGGGCTCTCCCACAGATACGCAGTATTTT.